This T cell receptor beta chain was documented in a study of liver allograft versus peripheral blood T cells. Overall study: In transplanted livers, T cell receptor repertoires were compared with those found in the recipients' peripheral blood. Findings and limits, study-wide: Repertoires of T cell receptors that resided inside liver allografts reportedly differed from those in peripheral blood.

V dropped 4 bases and J dropped 6; count of bases not matched to a gene: 20. The CDR3 runs 19 residues. Germline V gives CDR1 MNHNS, CDR2 SASEGT. This clonotype is medium-sized (0.01 to 0.1%). No antigen is known for it. TCRdb re-analysed the reads in MiXCR, keeping a single row per CDR3 protein. The sample holds around 13,000 distinct CDR3 sequences; around 30% are singletons and the top ten take about 2%. The chain is built from TRBV6-1 and TRBJ1-2; 10 bases agree with TRBD1. The receptor's source is a human patient who had a liver transplant. A subset of T cells may come from the graft donor. The CDR3 loop reads CASSGADSSRDRGLDGYTF. The DNA for the CDR3 is TGTGCCAGCAGTGGGGCGGACTCGTCCCGGGACAGGGGACTGGATGGCTACACCTTC.